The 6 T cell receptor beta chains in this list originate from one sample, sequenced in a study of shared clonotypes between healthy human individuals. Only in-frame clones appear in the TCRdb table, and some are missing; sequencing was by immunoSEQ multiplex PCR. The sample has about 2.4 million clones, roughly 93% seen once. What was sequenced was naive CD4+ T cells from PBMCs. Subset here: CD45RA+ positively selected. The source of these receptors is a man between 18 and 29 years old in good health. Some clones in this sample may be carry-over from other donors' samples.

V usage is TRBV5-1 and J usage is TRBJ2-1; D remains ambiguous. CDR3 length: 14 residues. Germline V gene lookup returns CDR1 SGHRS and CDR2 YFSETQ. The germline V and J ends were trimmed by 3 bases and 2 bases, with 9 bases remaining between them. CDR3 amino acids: CASSWGSPYNEQFF. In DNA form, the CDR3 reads TGCGCCAGCAGCTGGGGAAGCCCCTACAATGAGCAGTTCTTC.

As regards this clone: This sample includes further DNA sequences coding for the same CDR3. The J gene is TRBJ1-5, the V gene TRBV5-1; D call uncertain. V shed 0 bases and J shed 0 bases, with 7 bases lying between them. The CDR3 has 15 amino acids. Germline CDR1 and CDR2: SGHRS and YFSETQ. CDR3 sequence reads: CASSLDGDSNQPQHF. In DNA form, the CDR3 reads TGCGCCAGCAGCTTGGATGGGGATAGCAATCAGCCCCAGCATTTT.

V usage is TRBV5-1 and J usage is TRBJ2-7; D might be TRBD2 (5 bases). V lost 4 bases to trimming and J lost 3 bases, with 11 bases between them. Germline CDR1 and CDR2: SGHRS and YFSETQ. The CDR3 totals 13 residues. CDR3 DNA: TGCGCCAGCAGCCCGGACTCTTACTACGAGCAGTACTTC. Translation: CASSPDSYYEQYF.

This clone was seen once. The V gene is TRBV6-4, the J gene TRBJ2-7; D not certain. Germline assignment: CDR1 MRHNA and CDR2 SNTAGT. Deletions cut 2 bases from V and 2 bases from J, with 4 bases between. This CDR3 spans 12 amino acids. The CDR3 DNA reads TGTGCCAGCAGTGACCCCACCTACGAGCAGTACTTC. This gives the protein CASSDPTYEQYF.

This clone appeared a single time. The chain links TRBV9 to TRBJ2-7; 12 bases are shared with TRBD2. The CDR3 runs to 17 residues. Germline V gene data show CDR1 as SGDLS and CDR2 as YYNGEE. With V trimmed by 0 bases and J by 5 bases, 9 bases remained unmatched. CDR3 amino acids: CASSVAQTSGRGHEQYF. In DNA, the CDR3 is TGTGCCAGCAGCGTAGCCCAGACTAGCGGGAGAGGGCACGAGCAGTACTTC.

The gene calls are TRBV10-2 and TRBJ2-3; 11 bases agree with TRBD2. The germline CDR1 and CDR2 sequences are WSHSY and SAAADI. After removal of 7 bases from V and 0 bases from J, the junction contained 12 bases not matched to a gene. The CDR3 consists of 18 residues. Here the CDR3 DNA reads TGCGCCAGCACGAGGAGACTAGCGGGACTGTCTAGCACAGATACGCAGTATTTT. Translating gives CASTRRLAGLSSTDTQYF.